The sequence of this T cell receptor beta chain was determined in a study of blood T cell repertoires in COVID-19. About the study: The United States, Italy and Spain were the sources of the acute and convalescent COVID-19 samples. T cells, B-cell-depleted T cells, or PBMCs supplied cDNA or gDNA.

Original data processing: Reference gene primer amplification in the assay estimated nucleated cell counts. The table came from immunoSEQ multiplex PCR; TCRdb's copy has only in-frame clones and leaves some out. Clone size and the V and J calls come from that table; the DNA yielded D and trimming. The sample yields approximately 50,000 clones, around 86% seen once. This clone was seen a few times. Sequencing was performed on peripheral blood. The sequence derives from a man aged 50-59 years with active COVID-19.

The CDR3 sequence is CASSLAGGAETQYF. As DNA, the CDR3 is TGTGCCAGCAGCTTAGCGGGGGGGGCTGAGACCCAGTACTTC. This sequence joins TRBV6-2 or TRBV6-3 and TRBJ2-5, with 11 bases that match TRBD2. V was pared by 6 bases and J by 5 bases, with 5 bases of the junction left unmatched. CDR1 and CDR2 from the germline V gene are MNHEY and SVGEGT. This CDR3 is 14 amino acids long.